This TCR beta chain derives from a study of early T cells in non-severe SARS-CoV-2 infection. MiXCR, run by TCRdb on the 5' RACE reads, gives a single entry per CDR3 protein. The profile shows 50,000 to 65,000 distinct CDR3 sequences, 20% of them singletons. This CDR3 contains 13 residues. Trimming took 8 bases from V and 0 from J, leaving 8 bases between them. CDR1 and CDR2 (germline): MGHDK, SYGVNS. The TCR was taken from an adult who was a healthcare worker with PCR-confirmed SARS-CoV-2 infection or an uninfected control (not recorded which). The sample consisted of whole blood, taken at baseline. This chain links TRBV25-1 with TRBJ2-1; D unclear. The CDR3 reads CASLSPSYNEQFF. CDR3 DNA sequence: TGTGCCAGCCTTTCCCCCTCCTACAATGAGCAGTTCTTC.